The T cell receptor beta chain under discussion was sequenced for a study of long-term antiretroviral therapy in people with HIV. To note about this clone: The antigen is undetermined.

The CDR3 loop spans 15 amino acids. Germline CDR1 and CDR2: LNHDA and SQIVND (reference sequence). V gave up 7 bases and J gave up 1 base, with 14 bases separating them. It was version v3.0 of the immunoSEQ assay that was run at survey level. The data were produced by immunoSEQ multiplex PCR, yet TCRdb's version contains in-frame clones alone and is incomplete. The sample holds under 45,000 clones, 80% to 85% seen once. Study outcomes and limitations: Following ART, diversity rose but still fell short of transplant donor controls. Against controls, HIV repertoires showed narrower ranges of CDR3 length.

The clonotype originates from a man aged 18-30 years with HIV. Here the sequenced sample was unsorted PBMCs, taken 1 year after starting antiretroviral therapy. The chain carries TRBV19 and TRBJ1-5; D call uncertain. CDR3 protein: CASTPMRASNQPQHF. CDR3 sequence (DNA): TGTGCCAGTACCCCGATGAGGGCCAGCAATCAGCCCCAGCATTTT.